This TCR beta chain stems from a study of blood T cell repertoires in COVID-19. Looking at the study overall: In each case, the material was cDNA or gDNA derived from T cells, B-cell-depleted T cells, or PBMCs.

The germline V gene encodes CDR1 SGHAT and CDR2 FQNNGV. V was pared by 3 bases and J by 7 bases, with 8 bases of the junction left unmatched. This CDR3 comprises 15 residues. As processed by the authors: Amplifying reference gene primers gave estimates of nucleated cell counts. Produced via immunoSEQ multiplex PCR; TCRdb's table is partial and in-frame only. D and trimming come from the DNA, and the V and J calls and clone size come from that table. The sample has 110,000 or so clones, 80% to 90% seen once. Sequenced input: peripheral blood. The receptor was derived from a woman older than 75 with active or convalescent COVID-19. This chain links TRBV11-2 with TRBJ1-5; TRBD1 aligns across 8 bases. CDR3 sequence (DNA): TGTGCCAGCAGCTTTTCCAGGGGGCCGGAGCAGCCCCAGCATTTT. Encoded protein: CASSFSRGPEQPQHF.